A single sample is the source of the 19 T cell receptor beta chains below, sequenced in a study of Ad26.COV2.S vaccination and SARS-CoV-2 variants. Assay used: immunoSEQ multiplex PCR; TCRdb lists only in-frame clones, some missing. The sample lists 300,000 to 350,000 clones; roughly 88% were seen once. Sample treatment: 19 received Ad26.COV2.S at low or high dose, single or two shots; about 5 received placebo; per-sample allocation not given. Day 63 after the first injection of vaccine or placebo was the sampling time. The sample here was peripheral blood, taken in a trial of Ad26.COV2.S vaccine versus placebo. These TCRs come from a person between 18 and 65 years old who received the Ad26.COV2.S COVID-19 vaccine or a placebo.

The CDR3 bases are TGCGCCAGCAGCCAAGAGGGGGAGGGTTCCACTGAAGCTTTCTTT. Its protein is CASSQEGEGSTEAFF. The chain combines TRBV4-3 with TRBJ1-1, with D maybe TRBD1 (5 bases). Trimming left V 0 bases short and J 4 bases short, with 12 bases between. This CDR3 spans 15 amino acids. Germline CDR1 is LGHNA and CDR2 is YSLEER.

The CDR3 nucleotides read TGTGCCAGCAGACGGGGAGACAGACCATACGAGCAGTACTTC. It yields the protein CASRRGDRPYEQYF. The chain links TRBV7-2 to TRBJ2-7; D possibly matches TRBD1 or TRBD2 (5 bases each). V was pared by 6 bases and J by 4 bases, with 16 bases between. The CDR3 is 14 residues long. From germline, CDR1 is SGHTA and CDR2 FQGNSA.

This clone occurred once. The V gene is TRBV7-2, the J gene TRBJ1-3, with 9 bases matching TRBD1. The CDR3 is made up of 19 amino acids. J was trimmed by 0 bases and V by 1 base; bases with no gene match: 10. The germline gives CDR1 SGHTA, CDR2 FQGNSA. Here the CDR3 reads CASSLGTGGAVRSGNTIYF. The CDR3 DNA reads TGTGCCAGCAGCTTAGGTACAGGGGGCGCGGTACGCTCTGGAAACACCATATATTTT.

The CDR3 nucleotides are TGTGCCAGCAGCGGAGTTCTAGCGGGAGGGCCCAAGAACAATGAGCAGTTCTTC. Its translation: CASSGVLAGGPKNNEQFF. V and J are TRBV5-6 and TRBJ2-1; 12 bases map to TRBD2. The germline V gene encodes CDR1 SGHDT and CDR2 YYEEEE. Trimming cost V 4 bases and J 5 bases; bases outside gene matches: 13. The CDR3 is 18 residues long.

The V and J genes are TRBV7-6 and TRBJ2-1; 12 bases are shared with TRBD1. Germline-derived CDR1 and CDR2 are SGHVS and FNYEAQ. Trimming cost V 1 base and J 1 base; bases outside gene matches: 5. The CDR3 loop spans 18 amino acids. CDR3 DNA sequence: TGTGCCAGCAGCTTAGGGGACAGGGGGCAAGGGTCCTACAATGAGCAGTTCTTC. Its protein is CASSLGDRGQGSYNEQFF.

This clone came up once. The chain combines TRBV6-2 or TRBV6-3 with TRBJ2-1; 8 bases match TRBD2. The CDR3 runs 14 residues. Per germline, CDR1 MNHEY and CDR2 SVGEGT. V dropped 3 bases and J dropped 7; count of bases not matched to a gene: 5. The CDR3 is CASSYGSSGNEQFF. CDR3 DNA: TGTGCCAGCAGTTATGGGTCTAGCGGGAATGAGCAGTTCTTC.

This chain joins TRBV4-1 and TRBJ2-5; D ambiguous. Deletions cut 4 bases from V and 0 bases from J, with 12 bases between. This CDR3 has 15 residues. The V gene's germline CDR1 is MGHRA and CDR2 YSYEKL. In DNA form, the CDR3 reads TGCGCCAGCAGCCCACTCTGGGCCGACCAAGAGACCCAGTACTTC. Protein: CASSPLWADQETQYF.

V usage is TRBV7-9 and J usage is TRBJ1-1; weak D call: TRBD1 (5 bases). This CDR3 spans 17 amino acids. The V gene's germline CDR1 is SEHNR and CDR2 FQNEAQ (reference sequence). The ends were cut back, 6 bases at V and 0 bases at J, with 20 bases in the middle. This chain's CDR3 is CASSPQAWGGLNTEAFF. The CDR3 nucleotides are TGTGCCAGCAGTCCCCAGGCGTGGGGCGGCTTGAACACTGAAGCTTTCTTT.

CDR3 coding DNA: TGTGCCATCAAGGGGACTGGTGGCTACACCTTC. Amino acid sequence: CAIKGTGGYTF. The chain has TRBV10-3 and TRBJ1-2; a weak D match, TRBD1 (5 bases). The V and J ends lost 7 bases and 7 bases respectively, with 10 bases between them. This CDR3 comprises 11 residues. Germline lookup yields CDR1 ENHRY and CDR2 SYGVKD.

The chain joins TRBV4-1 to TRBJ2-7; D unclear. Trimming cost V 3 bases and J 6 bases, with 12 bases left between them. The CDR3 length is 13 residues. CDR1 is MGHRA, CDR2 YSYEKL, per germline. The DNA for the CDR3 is TGCGCCAGCAGCCACCAAGCGTTAGGCGAGCAGTACGTC. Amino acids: CASSHQALGEQYV.

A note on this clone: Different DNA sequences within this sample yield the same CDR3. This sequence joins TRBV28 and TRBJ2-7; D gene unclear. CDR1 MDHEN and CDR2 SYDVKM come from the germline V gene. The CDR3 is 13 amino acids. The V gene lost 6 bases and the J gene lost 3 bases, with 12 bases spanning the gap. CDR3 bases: TGTGCCAGCAGCCCCCGTGGGGACTACGAGCAGTACGTC. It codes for CASSPRGDYEQYV.

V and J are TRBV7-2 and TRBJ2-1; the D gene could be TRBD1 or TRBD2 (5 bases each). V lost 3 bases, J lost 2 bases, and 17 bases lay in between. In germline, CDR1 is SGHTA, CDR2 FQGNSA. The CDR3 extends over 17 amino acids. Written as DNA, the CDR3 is TGTGCCAGCAGCTTGGCTGATGGGACGGCACCCTACAATGAGCAGTTCTTC. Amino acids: CASSLADGTAPYNEQFF.

The DNA for the CDR3 is TGTGCCAGCAAGCCGGGACAGGGCTACTATGGCTACACCTTC. This codes for CASKPGQGYYGYTF. The chain carries TRBV2 and TRBJ1-2; 9 nucleotides line up with TRBD1. V shed 7 bases and J 3 bases; nucleotides not matched to a gene: 6. Germline CDR1 SNHLY, CDR2 FYNNEI. The length of the CDR3 is 14 residues.

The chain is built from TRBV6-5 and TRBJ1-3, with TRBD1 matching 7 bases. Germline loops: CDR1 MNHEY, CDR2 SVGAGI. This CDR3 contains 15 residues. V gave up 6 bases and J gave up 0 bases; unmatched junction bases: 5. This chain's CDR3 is CASSPDRSSGNTIYF. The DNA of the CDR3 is TGTGCCAGCAGCCCGGACAGGAGCTCTGGAAACACCATATATTTT.

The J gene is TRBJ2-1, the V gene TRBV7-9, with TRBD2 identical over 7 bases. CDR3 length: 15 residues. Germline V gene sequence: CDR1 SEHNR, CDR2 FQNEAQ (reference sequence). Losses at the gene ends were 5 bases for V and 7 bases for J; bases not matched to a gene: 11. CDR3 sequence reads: CASSLGGGGLNEQFF. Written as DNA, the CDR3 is TGTGCCAGCAGCCTTGGAGGCGGGGGTCTGAATGAGCAGTTCTTC.

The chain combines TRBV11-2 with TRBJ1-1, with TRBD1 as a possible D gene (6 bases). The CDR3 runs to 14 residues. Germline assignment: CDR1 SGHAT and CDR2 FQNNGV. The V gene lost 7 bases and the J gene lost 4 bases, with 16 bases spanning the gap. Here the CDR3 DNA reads TGTGCCAGCATGCCGATGACAGGTGGCACTGAAGCTTTCTTT. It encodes CASMPMTGGTEAFF.

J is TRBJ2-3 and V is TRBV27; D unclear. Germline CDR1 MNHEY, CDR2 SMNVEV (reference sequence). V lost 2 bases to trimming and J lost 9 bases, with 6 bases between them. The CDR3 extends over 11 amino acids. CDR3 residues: CASSLGGTQYF. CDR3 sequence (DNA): TGTGCCAGCAGTTTAGGCGGCACGCAGTATTTT.

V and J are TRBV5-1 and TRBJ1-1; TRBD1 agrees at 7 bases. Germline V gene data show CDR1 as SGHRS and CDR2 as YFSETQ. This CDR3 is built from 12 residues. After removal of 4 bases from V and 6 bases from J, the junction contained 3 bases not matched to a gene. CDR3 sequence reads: CASSQQGSEAFF. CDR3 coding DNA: TGCGCCAGCAGCCAACAGGGGTCTGAAGCTTTCTTT.

The CDR3 bases are TGTGCCAGCAGTTTAGACCCGGGCGGGGAGCTGTTTTTT. It yields the protein CASSLDPGGELFF. The chain couples TRBV12-3 or TRBV12-4 to TRBJ2-2; D uncertain. The ends were cut back, 1 base at V and 7 bases at J, with 7 bases in the middle. The CDR3 loop spans 13 amino acids.